This T cell receptor (beta chain) was identified in a study of identical twins. Looked up from germline, CDR1 is SQVTM and CDR2 is ANQGSEA. V shed 7 bases and J shed 6 bases, with 19 bases lying between them. CDR3 size: 14 residues. This clonotype was counted between two and nine times. TCRdb called the 5' RACE reads again in MiXCR, with one record for every CDR3 protein. Of approximately 210,000 distinct CDR3 sequences in the sample, over 5% were seen once. These data also formed part of another study, on T cells expressing NK-cell markers.

Sequencing input: CD8+ T cells sorted from blood. V and J are TRBV29-1 and TRBJ2-1; D possibly corresponds to TRBD2 (6 bases). The clonotype originates from a woman aged 18-29 years in good health. CDR3 sequence reads: CSEGGTRNPNEQFF. The CDR3, as DNA: TGCAGCGAGGGCGGGACTCGCAACCCCAATGAGCAGTTCTTC.